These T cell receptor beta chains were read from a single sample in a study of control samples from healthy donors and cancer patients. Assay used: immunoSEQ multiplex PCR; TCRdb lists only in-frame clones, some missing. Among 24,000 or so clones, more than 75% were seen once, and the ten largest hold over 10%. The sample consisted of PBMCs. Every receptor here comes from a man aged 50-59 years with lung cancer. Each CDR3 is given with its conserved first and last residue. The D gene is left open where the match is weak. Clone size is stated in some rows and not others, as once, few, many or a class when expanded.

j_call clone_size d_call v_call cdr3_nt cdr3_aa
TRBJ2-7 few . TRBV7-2 TGTGCCAGCAGCCCTAGCCCGACCGGGTTGGGCGAGCAGTACTTC CASSPSPTGLGEQYF
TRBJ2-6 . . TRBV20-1 TGCAGTGCTAGTGAACCTATTTACAGCTCTGGGGCCAACGTCCTGACTTTC CSASEPIYSSGANVLTF
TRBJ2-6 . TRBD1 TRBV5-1 TGCGCCAGCGGGACAGTTCACTCTGGGGCCAACGTCCTGACTTTC CASGTVHSGANVLTF
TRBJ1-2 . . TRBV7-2 TGTGCCAGCAGCTTAGGGGGCTATGGCTACACCTTC CASSLGGYGYTF
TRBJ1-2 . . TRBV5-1 TGCGCCAGCAGCCGGAGGGTTCCAGGGCTGTTTAACTATGGCTACACCTTC CASSRRVPGLFNYGYTF
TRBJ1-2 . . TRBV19 TGTGCCAGTAGTATAGAGACAGACCAAACTAACTATGGCTACACCTTC CASSIETDQTNYGYTF
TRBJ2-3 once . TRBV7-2 TGTGCCAGCAGCGCGAGGGACTTCACAGATACGCAGTATTTT CASSARDFTDTQYF
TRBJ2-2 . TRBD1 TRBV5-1 TGCGCCAGCAGCCTTACAGGGGATACCGGGGAGCTGTTTTTT CASSLTGDTGELFF
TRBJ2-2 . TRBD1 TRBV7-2 TGTGCCAGCAGCTTTCAGGGGGTTATAACCGGGGAGCTGTTTTTT CASSFQGVITGELFF
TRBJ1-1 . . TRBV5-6 TGTGCCAGCAGCTTGTTTCGGACGAGGGCCAACACTGAAGCTTTCTTT CASSLFRTRANTEAFF